This TCR beta chain appears in the sequencing data of a study of T cell changes during pregnancy in multiple sclerosis (dated by TCRdb to the late 2010s). For context, the study as a whole: The study examined how the T cell repertoire changed over the course of pregnancy in women with multiple sclerosis.

Including the terminal cysteine and phenylalanine, the CDR3 comprises 13 residues. Only CDR3 DNA remains: 39 bases, in frame from the first base. Taken from the germline V gene, the CDR1 and CDR2 loops are MDHEN and SYDVKM. At the junction V is shortened by 4 bases and J by 3 bases, with 9 bases in between. The receptor library was made with the immunoSEQ multiplex PCR assay. Drawn from immuneACCESS, this table holds only the in-frame rearrangements with V and J called that TCRdb kept. Clones are partly lost; checked studies trace under half to an unresolved V gene and leave the rest unexplained. The sample yields under 95,000 clones; around 94% were counted once. In total, the top ten clones hold around 0.91% of the sample. A remark on this clone: Which antigen it targets is not known. No base qualities exist here, and no much larger clone lies one base off it.

The rearranged chain carries TRBV28 and TRBJ1-1, and the D gene may be TRBD1, 5 bases matching. The input for sequencing was peripheral blood, taken in the second trimester of pregnancy. This TCR was recovered from a female donor in good health, enrolled as a control in a pregnancy study. The bases are TGTGCCAGCAGTTCGGGGGTATACACTGAAGCTTTCTTT. Its translation is CASSSGVYTEAFF.